The 20 T cell receptor beta chains below were found in one sample sequenced in a study of identical twins. TCRdb reprocessed the 5' RACE reads via MiXCR and lists one record per CDR3 protein. The repertoire holds hundreds of thousands of distinct CDR3 sequences, with about 20% as singletons. These data are also associated with another study on T cells expressing NK-cell markers.

Sequencing was carried out using PBMCs. The source is a woman under 30 in good health.

This rearrangement joins TRBV5-1 to TRBJ2-1; D might be TRBD1 (5 bases). This CDR3 contains 15 residues. The germline gives CDR1 SGHRS, CDR2 YFSETQ. The ends were cut back, 4 bases at V and 0 bases at J, with 11 bases in the middle. This CDR3 is CASSHYRLSYNEQFF. The CDR3 bases are TGCGCCAGCAGCCATTACAGGCTCTCCTACAATGAGCAGTTCTTC.

The table lists this clonotype with many counts. The V call is TRBV20-1, the J call TRBJ2-3; TRBD2 aligns across 11 bases. The CDR3 runs 16 residues. V lost 6 bases to trimming and J lost 6 bases; unmatched junction nucleotides: 14. Germline V gene sequence: CDR1 DFQATT, CDR2 SNEGSKA (reference sequence). The CDR3 spells CSASYFRSGGGDTQYF. CDR3 DNA: TGCAGTGCCTCTTACTTTCGTAGCGGGGGGGGGGATACGCAGTATTTT.

This clonotype was observed at least ten times. The chain is built from TRBV12-3 or TRBV12-4 and TRBJ1-3; D unresolved. CDR3 size: 14 residues. V lost 6 bases to trimming and J lost 0 bases, with 9 bases between them. The CDR3 DNA reads as TGTGCCAGCAGGGACGGTGGCTCTGGAAACACCATATATTTT. Protein: CASRDGGSGNTIYF.

This rearrangement joins TRBV5-1 to TRBJ2-1; D is perhaps TRBD1 or TRBD2 (5 bases each). The CDR3 is made up of 14 amino acids. Germline V gene data show CDR1 as SGHRS and CDR2 as YFSETQ. Deletions cut 4 bases from V and 5 bases from J, with 13 bases between. The CDR3 nucleotides are TGCGCCAGCAGCACAACCGGGGCAAACAATGAGCAGTTCTTC. This translates into CASSTTGANNEQFF.

A few counts support this clonotype. The CDR3, as DNA: TGTGCCAGCAGTTACCCCCCTCTGTACGAGCAGTACTTC. Amino acids: CASSYPPLYEQYF. The V and J genes are TRBV6-5 and TRBJ2-7; D gene ambiguous. Looked up from germline, CDR1 is MNHEY and CDR2 is SVGAGI. This CDR3 spans 13 amino acids. V lost 2 bases, J lost 4 bases, and 9 bases lay in between.

A note on this clonotype: A read error may produce the germline difference seen at one junction end. The gene calls are TRBV7-9 and TRBJ2-6, with D perhaps TRBD2 (7 bases). CDR3 length: 15 residues. Germline V gene sequence: CDR1 SEHNR, CDR2 FQNEAQ (reference sequence). Written as DNA, the CDR3 is TGTGCCAGCAGCCCGGCGGGGGCCGGGGCCAACGTCCTGACTTTT. Its protein is CASSPAGAGANVLTF.

A few counts support this clonotype. V usage is TRBV20-1 and J usage is TRBJ2-7, with D tentatively TRBD1 (5 bases). V was clipped by 3 bases and J by 5 bases, with 14 bases between them. Germline V gene lookup returns CDR1 DFQATT and CDR2 SNEGSKA (reference sequence). The CDR3 totals 13 residues. As DNA, the CDR3 is TGCAGTGCTAGGCCTCTAAGGGGCCACGAGCAGTACTTC. Protein sequence: CSARPLRGHEQYF.

The CDR3 DNA follows: TGTGCCATCACGGGCTCTGGAAACACCATATATTTT. Translated: CAITGSGNTIYF. The chain has TRBV10-3 and TRBJ1-3; the D is unclear. Deletions cut 7 bases from V and 0 bases from J, with 4 bases between. Germline values: CDR1 ENHRY, CDR2 SYGVKD. The CDR3 is 12 amino acids.

This clonotype was counted only a few times. The V gene is TRBV9, the J gene TRBJ2-5, with 8 bases identical to TRBD1. This CDR3 is 14 amino acids long. The ends lost 4 bases at V and 5 bases at J; junction bases unmatched: 7. Germline assignment: CDR1 SGDLS and CDR2 YYNGEE. The CDR3 sequence is CASSRRQGRETQYF. CDR3 nucleotides: TGTGCCAGCAGCCGTAGACAGGGGCGGGAGACCCAGTACTTC.

The CDR3: CASSLDQRGPLESTGELFF. The CDR3 DNA follows: TGTGCCAGCAGCTTAGATCAGCGGGGCCCCTTGGAATCCACCGGGGAGCTGTTTTTT. The V gene is TRBV11-2, the J gene TRBJ2-2, with 7 bases aligning to TRBD2. Germline assignment: CDR1 SGHAT and CDR2 FQNNGV. V shed 0 bases, J shed 4 bases, and the junction held 14 bases outside the gene matches. The CDR3 extends over 19 amino acids. Using reference TRBV11-2 and TRBJ2-2 for the parts outside the CDR3, the full variable domain is EAGVAQSPRYKIIEKRQSVAFWCNPISGHATLYWYQQILGQGPKLLIQFQNNGVVDDSQLPKDRFSAERLKGVDSTLKIQPAKLEDSAVYLCASSLDQRGPLESTGELFFGEGSRLTVL.

This clonotype was observed once. The DNA of the CDR3 is TGTGCCAGCAGCCAGCGGGACTACGGCTACGAGCAGTACTTC. Its translation is CASSQRDYGYEQYF. The rearrangement uses TRBV7-6 and TRBJ2-7, with 7 bases that match TRBD2. Germline V lookup: CDR1 SGHVS, CDR2 FNYEAQ. The CDR3 has 14 residues. The J segment lost 3 bases and the V segment lost 5 bases, leaving 7 bases of the junction unmatched.

This clonotype has more than one count but fewer than ten. The rearrangement uses TRBV7-2 and TRBJ2-1, with unresolved D. There are 13 residues in the CDR3. The V gene lost 2 bases and the J gene lost 4 bases, with 6 bases spanning the gap. Per germline, CDR1 SGHTA and CDR2 FQGNSA. The CDR3: CASSLKAYNEQFF. The CDR3 coding sequence is TGTGCCAGCAGCTTAAAAGCGTACAATGAGCAGTTCTTC.

The rearrangement uses TRBV4-1 and TRBJ2-3; TRBD2 agrees at 13 bases. Germline V lookup: CDR1 MGHRA, CDR2 YSYEKL. The CDR3 runs 15 residues. The V segment lost 6 bases and the J segment 4 bases; nucleotides outside the gene matches: 4. The CDR3 loop is CASRRGLAGSDTQYF. DNA for the CDR3: TGCGCCAGCAGGCGGGGACTAGCGGGGTCAGATACGCAGTATTTT.

This clonotype was detected ten times or more. This may arise from a read error, as a much more abundant clone is one base away. The chain couples TRBV5-1 to TRBJ2-2; 9 nucleotides line up with TRBD2. This CDR3 has 15 amino acids. Looked up from germline, CDR1 is SGHRS and CDR2 is YFSETQ. This chain's CDR3 is CVSSLGSGRTGELFF. CDR3 nucleotides: TGCGTCAGCAGCTTGGGTAGCGGGAGAACCGGGGAGCTGTTTTTT.

This clonotype was found a few times. The chain uses TRBV12-3 or TRBV12-4 and TRBJ2-7, with D perhaps matching TRBD2 (6 bases). The V gene lost 5 bases and the J gene lost 6 bases, with 17 bases spanning the gap. The length of the CDR3 is 14 residues. CDR3: CASSPSVVVTEQYF. As DNA, the CDR3 is TGTGCCAGCAGTCCTAGCGTCGTGGTCACCGAGCAGTACTTC.

This clonotype was detected ten times or more. This chain links TRBV4-3 with TRBJ2-1; 10 bases map to TRBD2. J gave up 7 bases and V 3 bases, and 9 bases lay outside the gene matches. CDR3 length equals 16 residues. CDR1 and CDR2 (germline): LGHNA, YSLEER. The CDR3 spells CASSQESGRAGNEQFF. As DNA, the CDR3 is TGCGCCAGCAGCCAGGAAAGCGGGAGGGCCGGAAATGAGCAGTTCTTC.

The genes are TRBV7-2 and TRBJ2-3; 10 positions match TRBD2. V gave up 5 bases and J gave up 3 bases; unmatched junction bases: 8. There are 16 residues in the CDR3. From germline, CDR1 is SGHTA and CDR2 FQGNSA. The CDR3 DNA is TGTGCCAGCAGCCGACTGCGGACTAGCGGAACAGATACGCAGTATTTT. Translated, it gives CASSRLRTSGTDTQYF.

V is TRBV5-6 and J is TRBJ2-6, with D maybe TRBD2 (5 bases). The germline V and J ends were trimmed by 0 bases and 3 bases, with 16 bases remaining between them. Germline lookup yields CDR1 SGHDT and CDR2 YYEEEE. The CDR3 totals 18 residues. CDR3 loop: CASSLERLFTRGANVLTF. The CDR3 DNA follows: TGTGCCAGCAGCTTGGAACGACTATTTACGCGTGGGGCCAACGTCCTGACTTTC.

The V and J genes are TRBV4-2 and TRBJ2-5, with D tentatively TRBD2 (5 bases). The V gene's germline CDR1 is LGHNA and CDR2 YNFKEQ. Trimming took off 0 bases at V and 2 bases at J, with 10 bases between the two ends. The CDR3 runs 15 residues. CDR3 in amino acids: CASSQDGEQQETQYF. The CDR3 bases are TGTGCCAGCAGCCAAGACGGGGAGCAACAAGAGACCCAGTACTTC.

This clonotype appeared a few times. The chain combines TRBV10-3 with TRBJ2-1, with D unclear. The CDR3 contains 15 residues. From germline, CDR1 is ENHRY and CDR2 SYGVKD. The V end was cut by 0 bases, the J end by 0 bases, with 6 bases between. The CDR3 here is CAISESFSSYNEQFF. In DNA, the CDR3 is TGTGCCATCAGTGAGTCGTTTAGCTCCTACAATGAGCAGTTCTTC.